This T cell receptor beta chain originates from a study of T cell repertoires in ileal Crohn's disease. Generated by immunoSEQ multiplex PCR, the TCRdb table keeps only in-frame clones and is missing some. This sample carries around 16,000 clones, about 92% of them seen once, and the ten largest clones take approximately 7.1%. Concerning this clone itself: Its cognate antigen is unknown.

Findings and caveats of the study: All patients with clonality above 26.8% had endoscopic recurrence. Compared with non-smokers, active smokers at surgery showed more clonal expansions.

CDR1 SGHRS and CDR2 YFSETQ come from the germline V gene. Trimming cost V 0 bases and J 3 bases, with 9 bases left between them. CDR3 length: 14 amino acids. Specified time point: inflamed ileum from the surgical specimen. The TCR was taken from an adult with Crohn's disease. This chain joins TRBV5-1 and TRBJ2-5; D is ambiguous. Sequencing was done on a sample of ileal tissue. CDR3 loop: CASSLVHGEETQYF. The DNA of the CDR3 is TGCGCCAGCAGCTTGGTTCACGGAGAAGAGACCCAGTACTTC.